This T cell receptor beta chain was sequenced in a study of T cells in Graves' hyperthyroidism and ophthalmopathy. The germline CDR1 and CDR2 sequences are MNHEY and SMNVEV (reference sequence). The CDR3 totals 14 residues. Unmatched junction bases numbered 2, after V lost 10 bases and J lost 1 base. Orbital computed tomography, thyroid ultrasound, serum thyroxine and TRAb, and clinical symptoms together informed the diagnoses. Researchers took RNA transcripts and amplified the TCR beta CDR3 regions from them. First-round RT-PCR with HTBI primers amplified the TCR CDR3 region. TCRdb reprocessed the multiplex PCR reads via MiXCR and lists one record per CDR3 protein. The sample has some 270,000 distinct CDR3 sequences; approximately 23% are singletons.

The sequencing sample was made of blood. V usage is TRBV27 and J usage is TRBJ2-3, with 13 bases fitting TRBD2. This receptor was obtained from a woman aged 40 to 50 with Graves' ophthalmopathy. This CDR3 is CAIGLAGGTDTQYF. The CDR3 DNA is TGTGCCATCGGACTAGCGGGGGGCACAGATACGCAGTATTTT.